This is a list of T cell receptor beta chains from one sample in a study of a mutant IDH1 vaccine in newly diagnosed glioma. TCRdb keeps only in-frame clones here, not all; method: immunoSEQ multiplex PCR. The table records about 70,000 clones, around four fifths of them present only once. The sequencing used peripheral blood mononuclear cells (PBMCs), collected from a glioma patient treated with radiotherapy, temozolomide or both. Receptors were obtained from a woman younger than 35 with glioma. Some clones in this sample may be carry-over from other donors' samples. CDR3s include the opening cysteine and the closing phenylalanine or tryptophan. D genes are given only for firm matches. The size entry is marked missing in some rows and otherwise reads once, few, many or a size class.

v_call: TRBV29-1; j_call: TRBJ2-2; d_call: .; clone_size: .; cdr3_nt: TGCAGCGTTGTCCCAGGCTCTACCGGGGAGCTGTTTTTT; cdr3_aa: CSVVPGSTGELFF
v_call: TRBV5-6; j_call: TRBJ1-3; d_call: .; clone_size: .; cdr3_nt: TGTGCCAGCAGCCTACTGGTGGGGCCCGGAAACACCATATATTTT; cdr3_aa: CASSLLVGPGNTIYF
v_call: TRBV5-6; j_call: TRBJ1-1; d_call: .; clone_size: .; cdr3_nt: TGTGCCAGCAGCCAGGGCCCAGGGACTGAAGCTTTCTTT; cdr3_aa: CASSQGPGTEAFF
v_call: TRBV19; j_call: TRBJ1-5; d_call: .; clone_size: few; cdr3_nt: TGTGCCAGTAGTAACAGGAATAGCAATCAGCCCCAGCATTTT; cdr3_aa: CASSNRNSNQPQHF
v_call: TRBV29-1; j_call: TRBJ1-2; d_call: .; clone_size: .; cdr3_nt: TGCAGCGTTGAAAGGGGGGATGGCTACACCTTC; cdr3_aa: CSVERGDGYTF
v_call: TRBV2; j_call: TRBJ1-2; d_call: .; clone_size: .; cdr3_nt: TGTGCCAGCAGTACAGGTCCTAACTATGGCTACACCTTC; cdr3_aa: CASSTGPNYGYTF
v_call: TRBV5-4; j_call: TRBJ1-4; d_call: TRBD1; clone_size: .; cdr3_nt: TGTGCCAGCAGCCTAAGGGGGCCGGGAAATGAAAAACTGTTTTTT; cdr3_aa: CASSLRGPGNEKLFF
v_call: TRBV10-2; j_call: TRBJ2-7; d_call: .; clone_size: .; cdr3_nt: TGCGCCAGCAGTGAATCCTACGAGCAGTACTTC; cdr3_aa: CASSESYEQYF
v_call: TRBV6-5; j_call: TRBJ1-2; d_call: .; clone_size: .; cdr3_nt: TGTGCCAGCAGCCTACAGGGAACCTATGGCTACACCTTC; cdr3_aa: CASSLQGTYGYTF
v_call: TRBV27; j_call: TRBJ1-2; d_call: .; clone_size: .; cdr3_nt: TGTGCCAGCAGTTTAACAGAAGCCTATGGCTACACCTTC; cdr3_aa: CASSLTEAYGYTF
v_call: TRBV5-4; j_call: TRBJ1-3; d_call: .; clone_size: .; cdr3_nt: TGTGCCAGCAGCTTGGCCGGGGGGGGCTCTGGAAACACCATATATTTT; cdr3_aa: CASSLAGGGSGNTIYF
v_call: TRBV7-3; j_call: TRBJ1-6; d_call: .; clone_size: .; cdr3_nt: TGTGCCAGCAGCTTGGGCAGGAATTCACCCCTCCACTTT; cdr3_aa: CASSLGRNSPLHF
v_call: TRBV10-3; j_call: TRBJ2-2; d_call: TRBD1; clone_size: .; cdr3_nt: TGTGCCATGGAACAGGGGACCGGGGAGCTGTTTTTT; cdr3_aa: CAMEQGTGELFF
v_call: TRBV5-1; j_call: TRBJ2-6; d_call: .; clone_size: .; cdr3_nt: TGCGCCAGCAGCTTGGATCACGGATCTGGGGCCAACGTCCTGACTTTC; cdr3_aa: CASSLDHGSGANVLTF
v_call: TRBV5-6; j_call: TRBJ2-7; d_call: TRBD1; clone_size: .; cdr3_nt: TGTGCCAGCAGCTACGGGACAGGGAGCTACGAGCAGTACTTC; cdr3_aa: CASSYGTGSYEQYF
v_call: TRBV7-6; j_call: TRBJ2-1; d_call: .; clone_size: few; cdr3_nt: TGTGCCAGCAGCTTGGAGCCAACCTGGGGCAATGAGCAGTTCTTC; cdr3_aa: CASSLEPTWGNEQFF
v_call: TRBV10-3; j_call: TRBJ2-2; d_call: .; clone_size: .; cdr3_nt: TGTGCCATCAATGATGCGGGCAACACCGGGGAGCTGTTTTTT; cdr3_aa: CAINDAGNTGELFF
v_call: TRBV6-1; j_call: TRBJ2-5; d_call: .; clone_size: few; cdr3_nt: TGTGCCAGCAGTGAAGCGCGGGGGCGGACCCAGTACTTC; cdr3_aa: CASSEARGRTQYF
v_call: TRBV5-6; j_call: TRBJ1-2; d_call: TRBD1; clone_size: .; cdr3_nt: TGTGCCAGCAGCCTCCCACAGGGGCCCTATGGCTACACCTTC; cdr3_aa: CASSLPQGPYGYTF
v_call: TRBV19; j_call: TRBJ1-5; d_call: .; clone_size: few; cdr3_nt: TGTGCCGGGGGGAAGAATCAGCCCCAGCATTTT; cdr3_aa: CAGGKNQPQHF
v_call: TRBV6-6; j_call: TRBJ2-5; d_call: .; clone_size: .; cdr3_nt: TGTGCCAGCAGCGGGCCGCAAGAGACCCAGTACTTC; cdr3_aa: CASSGPQETQYF
v_call: TRBV5-4; j_call: TRBJ1-6; d_call: .; clone_size: .; cdr3_nt: TGTGCCAGCAGCCCCCAGGGGAGCTCCTATAATTCACCCCTCCACTTT; cdr3_aa: CASSPQGSSYNSPLHF
v_call: TRBV11-3; j_call: TRBJ1-4; d_call: .; clone_size: .; cdr3_nt: TGTGCCAGCAGCTTAGGGCAGGGCACGAATAATGAAAAACTGTTTTTT; cdr3_aa: CASSLGQGTNNEKLFF
v_call: TRBV6-4; j_call: TRBJ2-3; d_call: .; clone_size: .; cdr3_nt: TGTGCCAGCAGTAAATATCCAGGGTCAGATACGCAGTATTTT; cdr3_aa: CASSKYPGSDTQYF
v_call: TRBV15; j_call: TRBJ1-2; d_call: TRBD1; clone_size: few; cdr3_nt: TGTGCCACCAGGGCACAGGGGGATGGTGGCTATGGCTACACCTTC; cdr3_aa: CATRAQGDGGYGYTF
v_call: TRBV7-9; j_call: TRBJ2-2; d_call: .; clone_size: once; cdr3_nt: TGTGCCAGCAGCTTAGACTTACGCCGGTCATGGCTGTTTTTT; cdr3_aa: CASSLDLRRSWLFF
v_call: TRBV2; j_call: TRBJ1-2; d_call: .; clone_size: once; cdr3_nt: TGTGCCAGCAGTGATTCACGGGGGGCGAAGGGTGGCTACACCTTC; cdr3_aa: CASSDSRGAKGGYTF
v_call: TRBV27; j_call: TRBJ2-3; d_call: .; clone_size: .; cdr3_nt: TGTGCCAGCAGTTTAAGCGGAATAGATACGCAGTATTTT; cdr3_aa: CASSLSGIDTQYF
v_call: TRBV5-1; j_call: TRBJ1-1; d_call: .; clone_size: few; cdr3_nt: TGCGCCAGCAGCTTGGTTGACAGGGAAGCTTTCTTT; cdr3_aa: CASSLVDREAFF
v_call: TRBV19; j_call: TRBJ2-6; d_call: .; clone_size: .; cdr3_nt: TGTGCCAGTAGGCCCCCTGCTGGGGCCAACGTCCTGACTTTC; cdr3_aa: CASRPPAGANVLTF
v_call: TRBV6-6; j_call: TRBJ2-7; d_call: TRBD1; clone_size: .; cdr3_nt: TGTGCCAGCAGCTCCGGGACAGGGCAAGCCTACGAGCAGTACTTC; cdr3_aa: CASSSGTGQAYEQYF
v_call: TRBV5-4; j_call: TRBJ1-1; d_call: .; clone_size: few; cdr3_nt: TGTGCCAGCAGCTCGGCGGACACGGTTAACACTGAAGCTTTCTTT; cdr3_aa: CASSSADTVNTEAFF
v_call: TRBV5-1; j_call: TRBJ1-1; d_call: .; clone_size: .; cdr3_nt: TGCGCCAGCAGCTTGGGAGGCGAGACTGAAGCTTTCTTT; cdr3_aa: CASSLGGETEAFF
v_call: TRBV9; j_call: TRBJ2-3; d_call: .; clone_size: .; cdr3_nt: TGTGCCAGCAGCGTAGCGGGGGGCGGCACAGATACGCAGTATTTT; cdr3_aa: CASSVAGGGTDTQYF
v_call: TRBV5-1; j_call: TRBJ1-3; d_call: TRBD1; clone_size: .; cdr3_nt: TGCGCCAGCAGCTGGGGGGACAGCTCTGGAAACACCATATATTTT; cdr3_aa: CASSWGDSSGNTIYF
v_call: TRBV10-3; j_call: TRBJ2-7; d_call: TRBD2; clone_size: .; cdr3_nt: TGTGCCATCAGTTTTGCGCGCGGGAGCTCGGTGGACGAGCAGTACTTC; cdr3_aa: CAISFARGSSVDEQYF
v_call: TRBV23-1; j_call: TRBJ1-1; d_call: .; clone_size: .; cdr3_nt: TGCGCCAGCAGTCAATCAGGGGACACTGAAGCTTTCTTT; cdr3_aa: CASSQSGDTEAFF
v_call: TRBV19; j_call: TRBJ2-7; d_call: .; clone_size: .; cdr3_nt: TGTGCCAGTAGTACACCCCACTACGAGCAGTACTTC; cdr3_aa: CASSTPHYEQYF
v_call: TRBV5-1; j_call: TRBJ2-7; d_call: .; clone_size: .; cdr3_nt: TGCGCCAGCAGCTTGGCCGGAAAAGGCGTCGAGCAGTACTTC; cdr3_aa: CASSLAGKGVEQYF
v_call: TRBV29-1; j_call: TRBJ2-5; d_call: .; clone_size: .; cdr3_nt: TGCAGCGTTGTGAAAGAGACCCAGTACTTC; cdr3_aa: CSVVKETQYF
v_call: TRBV18; j_call: TRBJ1-1; d_call: .; clone_size: .; cdr3_nt: TGTGCCAGCTCAGCGCCCCCACAGGGTTGGACTGAAGCTTTCTTT; cdr3_aa: CASSAPPQGWTEAFF
v_call: TRBV5-1; j_call: TRBJ2-2; d_call: TRBD1; clone_size: .; cdr3_nt: TGTGTCCAGGGGGCGGCCGGGGAGCTGTTTTTT; cdr3_aa: CVQGAAGELFF